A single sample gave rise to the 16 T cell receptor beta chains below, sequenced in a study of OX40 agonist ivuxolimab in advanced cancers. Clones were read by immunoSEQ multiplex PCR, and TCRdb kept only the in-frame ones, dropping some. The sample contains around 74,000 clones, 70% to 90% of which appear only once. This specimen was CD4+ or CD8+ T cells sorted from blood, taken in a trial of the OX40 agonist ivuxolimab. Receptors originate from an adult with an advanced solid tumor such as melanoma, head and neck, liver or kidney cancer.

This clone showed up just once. This chain's CDR3 is CAITSDTNSYEQYF. The CDR3 DNA reads as TGTGCCATCACCTCGGACACCAACTCCTACGAGCAGTACTTC. The chain has TRBV10-3 and TRBJ2-7, with D possibly being TRBD1 (5 bases). The CDR3 extends over 14 amino acids. V was trimmed by 7 bases and J by 0 bases, leaving 13 bases between them. Germline CDR1 reads ENHRY; CDR2 reads SYGVKD.

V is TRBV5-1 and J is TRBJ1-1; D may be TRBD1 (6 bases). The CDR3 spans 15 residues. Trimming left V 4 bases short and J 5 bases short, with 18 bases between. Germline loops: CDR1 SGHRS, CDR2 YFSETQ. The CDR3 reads CASSGSAGGKTEAFF. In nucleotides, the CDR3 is TGCGCCAGCAGCGGCTCCGCGGGGGGCAAAACTGAAGCTTTCTTT.

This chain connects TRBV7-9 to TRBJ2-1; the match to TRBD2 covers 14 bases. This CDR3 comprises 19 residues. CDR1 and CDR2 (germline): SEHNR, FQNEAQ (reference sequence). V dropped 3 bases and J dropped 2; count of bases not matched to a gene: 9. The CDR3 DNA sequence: TGTGCCAGCAGCTTGCACGGGACTAGCGGGAGCAAGGCCTACAATGAGCAGTTCTTC. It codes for CASSLHGTSGSKAYNEQFF. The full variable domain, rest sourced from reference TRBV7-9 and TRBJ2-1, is DTGVSQNPRHKITKRGQNVTFRCDPISEHNRLYWYRQTLGQGPEFLTYFQNEAQLEKSRLLSDRFSAERPKGSFSTLEIQRTEQGDSAMYLCASSLHGTSGSKAYNEQFFGPGTRLTVL.

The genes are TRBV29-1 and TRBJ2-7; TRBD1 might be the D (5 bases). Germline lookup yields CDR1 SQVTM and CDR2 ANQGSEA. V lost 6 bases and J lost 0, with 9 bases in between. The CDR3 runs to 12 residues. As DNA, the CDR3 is TGCAGCGTACGGACACTCTCCTACGAGCAGTACTTC. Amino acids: CSVRTLSYEQYF.

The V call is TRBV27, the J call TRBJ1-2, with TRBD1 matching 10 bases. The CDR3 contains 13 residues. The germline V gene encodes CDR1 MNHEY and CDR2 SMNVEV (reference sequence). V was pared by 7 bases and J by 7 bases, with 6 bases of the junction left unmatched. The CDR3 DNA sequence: TGTGCCAGCACTCCCGGGACAGGGGTTGGCTACACCTTC. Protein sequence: CASTPGTGVGYTF.

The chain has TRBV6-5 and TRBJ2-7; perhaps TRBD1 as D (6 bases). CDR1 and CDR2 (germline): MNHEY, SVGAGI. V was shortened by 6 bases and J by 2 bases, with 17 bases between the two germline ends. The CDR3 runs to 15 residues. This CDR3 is CASSRLGDTTYEQYF. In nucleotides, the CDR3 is TGTGCCAGCAGCCGCCTGGGGGACACAACCTACGAGCAGTACTTC.

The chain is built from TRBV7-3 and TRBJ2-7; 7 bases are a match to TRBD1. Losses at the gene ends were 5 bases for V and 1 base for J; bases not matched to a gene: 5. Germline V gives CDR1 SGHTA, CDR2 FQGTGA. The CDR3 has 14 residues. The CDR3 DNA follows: TGTGCCAGCAGCCCCACGGGACAGTCCTACGAGCAGTACTTC. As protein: CASSPTGQSYEQYF.

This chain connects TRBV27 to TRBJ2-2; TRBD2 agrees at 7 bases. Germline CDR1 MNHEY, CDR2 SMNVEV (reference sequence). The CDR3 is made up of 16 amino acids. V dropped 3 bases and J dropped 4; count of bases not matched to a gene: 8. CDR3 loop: CASSFRRGVTTGELFF. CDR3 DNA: TGTGCCAGCAGTTTTAGACGGGGGGTTACCACCGGGGAGCTGTTTTTT.

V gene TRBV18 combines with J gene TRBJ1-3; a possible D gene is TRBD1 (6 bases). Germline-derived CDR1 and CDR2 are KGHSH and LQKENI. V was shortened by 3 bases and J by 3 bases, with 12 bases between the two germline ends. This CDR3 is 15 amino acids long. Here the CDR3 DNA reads TGTGCCAGCTCACCGTCAAGGGGGAATGGAAACACCATATATTTT. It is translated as CASSPSRGNGNTIYF.

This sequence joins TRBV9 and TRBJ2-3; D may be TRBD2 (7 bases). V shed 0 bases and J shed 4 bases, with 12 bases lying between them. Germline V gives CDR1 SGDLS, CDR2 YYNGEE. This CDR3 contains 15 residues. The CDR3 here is CASSVAGGAADTQYF. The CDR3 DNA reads TGTGCCAGCAGCGTAGCTGGGGGGGCGGCAGATACGCAGTATTTT.

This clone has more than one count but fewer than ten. Here the CDR3 reads CASRPGLYNEQFF. DNA for the CDR3: TGTGCCAGTAGGCCGGGACTTTACAATGAGCAGTTCTTC. The chain uses TRBV19 and TRBJ2-1; maybe TRBD2 (6 bases). V lost 6 bases, J lost 4 bases, and 10 bases lay in between. The CDR3 spans 13 residues. Germline CDR1 LNHDA, CDR2 SQIVND (reference sequence).

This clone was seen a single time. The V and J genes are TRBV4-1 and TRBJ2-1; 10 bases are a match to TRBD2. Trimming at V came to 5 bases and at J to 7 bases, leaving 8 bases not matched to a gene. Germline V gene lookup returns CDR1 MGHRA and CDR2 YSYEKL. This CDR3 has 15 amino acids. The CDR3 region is CASSAAGGPVNEQFF. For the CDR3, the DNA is TGCGCCAGCAGCGCAGCGGGAGGGCCTGTTAATGAGCAGTTCTTC.

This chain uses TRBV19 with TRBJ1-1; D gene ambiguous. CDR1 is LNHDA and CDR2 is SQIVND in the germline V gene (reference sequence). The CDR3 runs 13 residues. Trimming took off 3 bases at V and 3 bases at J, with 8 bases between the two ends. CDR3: CASSIGRDTEAFF. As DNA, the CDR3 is TGTGCCAGTAGTATTGGTCGGGACACTGAAGCTTTCTTT.

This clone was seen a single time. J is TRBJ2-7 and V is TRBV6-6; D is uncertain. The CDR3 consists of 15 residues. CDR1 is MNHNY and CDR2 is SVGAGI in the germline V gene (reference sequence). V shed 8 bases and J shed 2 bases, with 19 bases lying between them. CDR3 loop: CASASSGLRPYEQYF. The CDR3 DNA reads TGTGCCAGCGCCTCGTCCGGGCTCCGACCCTACGAGCAGTACTTC.

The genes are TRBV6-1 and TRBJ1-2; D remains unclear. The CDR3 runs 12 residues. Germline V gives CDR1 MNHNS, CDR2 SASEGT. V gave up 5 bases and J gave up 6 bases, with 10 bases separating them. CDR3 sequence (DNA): TGTGCCAGCAGTTTTAGGGAGGATGGCTACACCTTC. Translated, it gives CASSFREDGYTF.

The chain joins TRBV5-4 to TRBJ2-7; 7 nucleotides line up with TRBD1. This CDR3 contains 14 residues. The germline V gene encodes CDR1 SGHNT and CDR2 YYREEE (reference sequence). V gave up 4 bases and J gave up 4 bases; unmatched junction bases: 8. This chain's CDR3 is CASSPGTEFYEQYF. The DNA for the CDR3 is TGTGCCAGCAGCCCAGGGACAGAGTTTTACGAGCAGTACTTC.